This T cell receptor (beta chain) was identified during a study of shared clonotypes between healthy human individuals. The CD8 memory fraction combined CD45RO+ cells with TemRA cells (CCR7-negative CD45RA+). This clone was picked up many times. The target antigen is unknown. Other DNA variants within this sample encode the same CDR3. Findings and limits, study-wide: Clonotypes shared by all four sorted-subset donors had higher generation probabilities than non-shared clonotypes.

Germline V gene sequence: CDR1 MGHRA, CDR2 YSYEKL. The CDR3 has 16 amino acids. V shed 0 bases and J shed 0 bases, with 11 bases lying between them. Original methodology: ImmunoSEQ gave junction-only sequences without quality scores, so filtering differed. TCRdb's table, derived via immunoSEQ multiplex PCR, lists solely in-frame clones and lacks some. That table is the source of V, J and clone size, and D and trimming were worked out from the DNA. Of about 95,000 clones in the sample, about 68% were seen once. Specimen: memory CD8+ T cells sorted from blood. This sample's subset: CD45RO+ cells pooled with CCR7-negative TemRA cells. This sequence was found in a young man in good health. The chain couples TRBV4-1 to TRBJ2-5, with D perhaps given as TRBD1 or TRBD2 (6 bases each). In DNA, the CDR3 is TGCGCCAGCAGCCAAGAGGGGGGCAGAGACCAAGAGACCCAGTACTTC. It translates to CASSQEGGRDQETQYF.